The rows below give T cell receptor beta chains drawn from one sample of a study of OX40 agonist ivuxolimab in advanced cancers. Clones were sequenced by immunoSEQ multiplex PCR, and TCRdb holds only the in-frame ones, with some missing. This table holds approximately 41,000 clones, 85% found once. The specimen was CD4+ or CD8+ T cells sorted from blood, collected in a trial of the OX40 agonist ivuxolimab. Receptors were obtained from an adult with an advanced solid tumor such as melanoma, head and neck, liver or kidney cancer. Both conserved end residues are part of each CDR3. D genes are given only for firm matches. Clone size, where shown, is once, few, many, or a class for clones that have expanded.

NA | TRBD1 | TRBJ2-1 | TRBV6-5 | TGTGCCAGCAGTTACGGGACAGGGTCCCCGAATGAGCAGTTCTTC | CASSYGTGSPNEQFF
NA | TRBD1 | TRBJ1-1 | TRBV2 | TGTGCCAGCAGTGGGGACAGGGTAATGAACACTGAAGCTTTCTTT | CASSGDRVMNTEAFF
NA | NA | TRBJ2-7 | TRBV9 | TGTGCCAGCAGCCCACTATCGGGATTCTCCTACGAGCAGTACTTC | CASSPLSGFSYEQYF
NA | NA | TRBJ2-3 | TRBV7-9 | TGTGCCAGCAGCTTAGTGGCTTTGTCAGATACGCAGTATTTT | CASSLVALSDTQYF
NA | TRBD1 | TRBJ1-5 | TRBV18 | TGTGCCAGCTCACGGGGACAGGAGCTTAGCAATCAGCCCCAGCATTTT | CASSRGQELSNQPQHF
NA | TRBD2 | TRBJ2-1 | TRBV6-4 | TGTGCCAGCAGTAAAGCGGGAGGGCCACTCAATGAGCAGTTCTTC | CASSKAGGPLNEQFF
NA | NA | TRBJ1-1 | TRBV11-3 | TGTGCCAGCAGCCCGAACACTGAAGCTTTCTTT | CASSPNTEAFF
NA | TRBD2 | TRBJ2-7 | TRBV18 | TGTGCCAGCTCACCACAAGTAGCGGGAGCTGGCGAGCAGTACTTC | CASSPQVAGAGEQYF
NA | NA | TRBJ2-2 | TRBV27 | TGTGCCAGCAGTCCCCGACAGCTCACCGGGGAGCTGTTTTTT | CASSPRQLTGELFF
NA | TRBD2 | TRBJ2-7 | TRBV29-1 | TGCAGCGTTACCCCCGCGAGCGGGAGGAACGAGCAGTACTTC | CSVTPASGRNEQYF
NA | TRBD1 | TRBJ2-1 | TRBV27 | TGTGCCAGCAGTGTGATCACAGGGGGGTCAAACGAGCAGTTCTTC | CASSVITGGSNEQFF
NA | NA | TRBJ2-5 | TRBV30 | TGTGCCTGGACTTCAGGTTGGGGAGCAACCCAAGAGACCCAGTACTTC | CAWTSGWGATQETQYF
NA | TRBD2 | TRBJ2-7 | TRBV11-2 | TGTGCCAGCAGCTTAGATCCCGGGAGGGCCTTTAGCTCCTACGAGCAGTACTTC | CASSLDPGRAFSSYEQYF
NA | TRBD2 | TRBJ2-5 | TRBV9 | TGTGCCAGCAGCGTATCGACTAGCGGGAGGCAAGAGACCCAGTACTTC | CASSVSTSGRQETQYF
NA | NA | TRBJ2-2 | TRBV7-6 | TGTGCCAGCAGCTCGTTTACCGGGACCTTTAACACCGGGGAGCTGTTTTTT | CASSSFTGTFNTGELFF
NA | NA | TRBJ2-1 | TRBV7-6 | TGTGCCAGCAGCTTAGCGCGGGACAATGAGCAGTTCTTC | CASSLARDNEQFF
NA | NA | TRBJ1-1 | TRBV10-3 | TGTGCCATCAGTGAGCACGGGGGCTCCAACACTGAAGCTTTCTTT | CAISEHGGSNTEAFF
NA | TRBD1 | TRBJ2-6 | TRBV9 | TGTGCCAGCAGCTCGACAGGGGGCGCTGGGGCCAACGTCCTGACTTTC | CASSSTGGAGANVLTF
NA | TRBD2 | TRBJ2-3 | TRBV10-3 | TGTGCCACTGCTAAACTAGCGTCTAGCACAGATACGCAGTATTTT | CATAKLASSTDTQYF
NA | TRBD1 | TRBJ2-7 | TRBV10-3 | TGTGCCATCAGTGAGTTTGGACAGGGGTTGGAGCAGTACTTC | CAISEFGQGLEQYF
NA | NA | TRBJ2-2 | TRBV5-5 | TGTGCCAGCAGCAATGGGGGAGCCGGGGAGCTGTTTTTT | CASSNGGAGELFF
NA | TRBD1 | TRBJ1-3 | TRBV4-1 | TGCGCCAGCAGCCAAGATGGACAGGGGGCAAACACCATATATTTT | CASSQDGQGANTIYF
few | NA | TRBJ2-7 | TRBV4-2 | TGTGCCAGCAGCCAGGCTCTCGGTCCCGAGCAGTACTTC | CASSQALGPEQYF